The 30 T cell receptor beta chains in this list originate from one sample, sequenced in a study of blood T cells in healthy people across ages. With a J-beta primer mix and a sample-barcoded 5' primer, a second PCR ran roughly 6 to 12 cycles. Each CDR3 protein gets one entry after TCRdb re-called the 5' RACE reads with MiXCR. The sample yields 650,000 to 900,000 distinct CDR3 sequences, approximately 65% seen once. The source material was blood. All receptors come from a man in his thirties or forties in good health.

The chain employs TRBV12-3 or TRBV12-4 and TRBJ2-3; D is tentatively TRBD1 or TRBD2 (5 bases each). V lost 6 bases and J lost 4, with 11 bases in between. The CDR3 runs to 13 residues. The DNA of the CDR3 is TGTGCCAGCAGCTCATGGGGACCAGATACGCAGTATTTT. Its protein product is CASSSWGPDTQYF.

The V and J genes are TRBV5-6 and TRBJ1-2, with D maybe TRBD1 (5 bases). The V end lost 6 bases, the J end lost 8 bases, and 14 bases lay between the germline ends. Germline CDR1 and CDR2: SGHDT and YYEEEE. This CDR3 has 12 amino acids. DNA of the CDR3: TGTGCCAGCAACCGAGGGCGGGGCGGCTACACCTTC. Encoded protein: CASNRGRGGYTF.

The chain employs TRBV5-1 and TRBJ2-7, with D perhaps TRBD2 (5 bases). The CDR3 covers 12 residues. Per germline, CDR1 SGHRS and CDR2 YFSETQ. V was shortened by 4 bases and J by 3 bases, with 8 bases between the two germline ends. The DNA of the CDR3 is TGCGCCAGCAGCGAAGACTACTACGAGCAGTACTTC. Protein product: CASSEDYYEQYF.

The chain is built from TRBV5-1 and TRBJ2-1, with 11 nucleotides matching TRBD2. Trimming removed 6 bases from V and 4 bases from J; junction bases left unmatched: 9. Germline values: CDR1 SGHRS, CDR2 YFSETQ. The CDR3 runs to 16 residues. The CDR3 DNA is TGCGCCAGCAAGCAGCTAACTAGCGGGGGTTACAATGAGCAGTTCTTC. Translating it yields CASKQLTSGGYNEQFF. The full variable domain, in which reference TRBV5-1 and TRBJ2-1 provide the parts outside the CDR3, is KAGVTQTPRYLIKTRGQQVTLSCSPISGHRSVSWYQQTPGQGLQFLFEYFSETQRNKGNFPGRFSGRQFSNSRSEMNVSTLELGDSALYLCASKQLTSGGYNEQFFGPGTRLTVL.

The rearrangement uses TRBV7-2 and TRBJ2-5; possible D gene TRBD1, 5 bases. The germline V gene has CDR1 SGHTA and CDR2 FQGNSA. Deletions cut 1 base from V and 5 bases from J, with 17 bases between. The CDR3 length is 16 residues. CDR3 sequence (DNA): TGTGCCAGCAGCTTAGGGGGCTTCACTGCCGGGGAGACCCAGTACTTC. Amino acids: CASSLGGFTAGETQYF. The whole variable domain, remainder taken from reference TRBV7-2 and TRBJ2-5, is GAGVSQSPSNKVTEKGKDVELRCDPISGHTALYWYRQSLGQGLEFLIYFQGNSAPDKSGLPSDRFSAERTGGSVSTLTIQRTQQEDSAVYLCASSLGGFTAGETQYFGPGTRLLVL.

The V gene is TRBV5-1, the J gene TRBJ2-1, with TRBD2 as a possible D gene (5 bases). The V end was cut by 3 bases, the J end by 0 bases, with 10 bases between. The CDR3 is made up of 15 amino acids. The germline CDR1 and CDR2 sequences are SGHRS and YFSETQ. The CDR3: CASSSSGDSYNEQFF. DNA of the CDR3: TGCGCCAGCAGCTCAAGCGGCGACTCCTACAATGAGCAGTTCTTC.

This clonotype was observed a handful of times. The chain links TRBV5-1 to TRBJ2-3, with 12 nucleotides matching TRBD2. The germline V gene encodes CDR1 SGHRS and CDR2 YFSETQ. This CDR3 is 17 amino acids long. V lost 3 bases, J lost 2 bases, and 7 bases stayed unmatched. The CDR3 loop is CASSYSLAGGSTDTQYF. For the CDR3, the DNA is TGCGCCAGCAGCTACTCACTAGCGGGGGGATCCACAGATACGCAGTATTTT.

V usage is TRBV5-1 and J usage is TRBJ2-3, with D perhaps TRBD1 (5 bases). The germline V gene has CDR1 SGHRS and CDR2 YFSETQ. The length of the CDR3 is 13 residues. Trimming stripped 6 bases from V and 2 bases from J, with 10 bases between. CDR3 DNA sequence: TGCGCCAGCACCCGGACATACACAGATACGCAGTATTTT. This codes for CASTRTYTDTQYF.

This chain uses TRBV10-3 with TRBJ2-4, with TRBD1 identical over 10 bases. The J call is in doubt because the DNA end fits TRBJ2-7 better. CDR3 size: 16 residues. The germline V gene encodes CDR1 ENHRY and CDR2 SYGVKD. The CDR3 sequence is CAISELRGQGGYEQYF. Here the CDR3 DNA reads TGTGCCATCAGTGAGTTAAGAGGACAGGGGGGTTACGAGCAGTACTTC.

The chain combines TRBV7-6 with TRBJ2-4; D possibly corresponds to TRBD1 (6 bases). V gave up 5 bases and J gave up 13 bases, with 18 bases separating them. Germline lookup yields CDR1 SGHVS and CDR2 FNYEAQ. This CDR3 contains 13 residues. The CDR3 reads CASSATGLGEQYF. In DNA form, the CDR3 reads TGTGCCAGCAGCGCCACAGGGTTGGGAGAGCAGTACTTC.

This clonotype occurred once. The V and J genes are TRBV6-2 or TRBV6-3 and TRBJ2-1; 7 bases line up with TRBD2. CDR1 MNHEY and CDR2 SVGEGT come from the germline V gene. J lost 7 bases, V lost 5 bases, and 11 bases had no gene match. The CDR3 has 15 amino acids. This CDR3 reads CASSDPGGLSNEQFF. The CDR3 DNA reads TGTGCCAGCAGTGACCCGGGGGGACTTTCAAATGAGCAGTTCTTC.

This CDR3 reads CASSSRTQGVLLNEQYF. The CDR3 DNA reads TGTGCCAGCAGCTCCCGCACCCAGGGGGTTCTCCTAAACGAGCAGTACTTC. The J gene is TRBJ2-5, the V gene TRBV7-2; 7 bases map to TRBD1. The J call may be wrong; the DNA end is better matched by TRBJ2-7. Germline V gives CDR1 SGHTA, CDR2 FQGNSA. The CDR3 sequence is 17 residues long.

This chain connects TRBV6-5 to TRBJ2-1; D remains ambiguous. Trimming cost V 7 bases and J 6 bases, with 10 bases left between them. The germline CDR1 and CDR2 sequences are MNHEY and SVGAGI. CDR3 size: 12 residues. The CDR3 DNA reads TGTGCCAGCATATCCTCATTCAATGAGCAGTTCTTC. Amino acids: CASISSFNEQFF.

The rearrangement links TRBV27 to TRBJ2-7; 9 nucleotides agree with TRBD1. Germline V gene lookup returns CDR1 MNHEY and CDR2 SMNVEV (reference sequence). J gave up 2 bases and V 6 bases, and 5 bases lay outside the gene matches. There are 14 residues in the CDR3. The CDR3 coding sequence is TGTGCCAGCAGGACGACAGGGGGAACCTACGAGCAGTACTTC. It is translated as CASRTTGGTYEQYF.

The chain joins TRBV28 to TRBJ2-3, with D possibly being TRBD1 (6 bases). V lost 1 base to trimming and J lost 3 bases, with 8 bases between them. CDR3 length: 14 amino acids. Per germline, CDR1 MDHEN and CDR2 SYDVKM. The CDR3 bases are TGTGCCAGCAGTTTATTTACAGGGACAGATACGCAGTATTTT. Encoded protein: CASSLFTGTDTQYF.

This chain links TRBV29-1 with TRBJ2-7; 9 positions agree with TRBD2. The CDR3 is 15 residues long. V gave up 4 bases and J gave up 2 bases; unmatched junction bases: 9. Germline V CDR1 and CDR2: SQVTM, ANQGSEA. The CDR3 bases are TGCAGCGTTGCGACGTCTAGCGGGGTTACCTACGAGCAGTACTTC. It is translated as CSVATSSGVTYEQYF.

V and J are TRBV6-1 and TRBJ1-2; the D gene is possibly TRBD1 (5 bases). CDR1 and CDR2 (germline): MNHNS, SASEGT. The CDR3 contains 15 residues. V lost 8 bases to trimming and J lost 1 base, with 17 bases between them. The CDR3 spells CASLGASNLNYGYTF. The CDR3 region has the DNA TGTGCCAGCTTAGGGGCAAGCAATCTTAACTATGGCTACACCTTC.

The chain links TRBV28 to TRBJ1-2, with unresolved D. CDR1 and CDR2 from the germline V gene are MDHEN and SYDVKM. This CDR3 comprises 14 residues. Trimming removed 7 bases at V and 5 bases at J, with 17 bases between. CDR3 DNA sequence: TGTGCCAGCACCCCAAGACCCACAGCGTATGGCTACACCTTC. Translated: CASTPRPTAYGYTF.

The CDR3 loop is CASSLATAKNGYTF. The CDR3 bases are TGTGCCAGCAGCTTGGCGACAGCCAAAAATGGCTACACCTTC. The rearrangement links TRBV5-5 to TRBJ1-2; possibly TRBD1 for D (5 bases). The V end was cut by 0 bases, the J end by 6 bases, with 12 bases between. The CDR3 extends over 14 amino acids. Germline CDR1 reads SGHKS; CDR2 reads YYEKEE (reference sequence). Based on the CDR3 plus reference TRBV5-5 and TRBJ1-2, the full variable domain is DAGVTQSPTHLIKTRGQQVTLRCSPISGHKSVSWYQQVLGQGPQFIFQYYEKEERGRGNFPDRFSARQFPNYSSELNVNALLLGDSALYLCASSLATAKNGYTFGSGTRLTVV.

V and J are TRBV5-1 and TRBJ2-1; D not resolved. CDR3 size: 15 residues. Germline CDR1 is SGHRS and CDR2 is YFSETQ. V was clipped by 0 bases and J by 4 bases, with 11 bases between them. CDR3 sequence (DNA): TGCGCCAGCAGCTTGGGGGTCGCCAGGTACAATGAGCAGTTCTTC. It yields the protein CASSLGVARYNEQFF. Complete variable domain (other parts from reference TRBV5-1 and TRBJ2-1): KAGVTQTPRYLIKTRGQQVTLSCSPISGHRSVSWYQQTPGQGLQFLFEYFSETQRNKGNFPGRFSGRQFSNSRSEMNVSTLELGDSALYLCASSLGVARYNEQFFGPGTRLTVL.

J is TRBJ1-2 and V is TRBV14; a weak D match, TRBD1 (5 bases). Trimming pared 2 bases from V and 4 bases from J, leaving 8 bases between. This CDR3 spans 13 amino acids. CDR1 and CDR2 (germline): SGHDN, FVKESK. DNA of the CDR3: TGTGCCAGCAGCCAACAAAGGGGCTATGGCTACACCTTC. Translated: CASSQQRGYGYTF.

The rearrangement links TRBV7-2 to TRBJ2-4; D is unclear. The CDR3 length is 15 residues. The ends were cut back, 2 bases at V and 0 bases at J, with 8 bases in the middle. The germline V gene has CDR1 SGHTA and CDR2 FQGNSA. CDR3 amino acids: CASSLSVLAKNIQYF. The DNA of the CDR3 is TGTGCCAGCAGCTTAAGCGTGCTAGCCAAAAACATTCAGTACTTC.

About this clonotype: It may be a read error: a sequence one base away is much more abundant. The V call is TRBV29-1, the J call TRBJ2-1; 9 bases fit TRBD2. CDR1 is SQVTM, CDR2 ANQGSEA, per germline. V shed 3 bases and J 1 base; nucleotides not matched to a gene: 1. The CDR3 totals 14 residues. CDR3 coding DNA: TGCAGCGTTGAGGGACTAGCTTCCTACAATGAGCAGTTCTTC. This encodes CSVEGLASYNEQFF.

There are a few counts of this clonotype. The J gene is TRBJ1-1, the V gene TRBV2, with D unclear. There are 13 residues in the CDR3. Germline lookup yields CDR1 SNHLY and CDR2 FYNNEI. Trimming shortened V by 6 bases and J by 3 bases, and 11 bases separated the two germline ends. CDR3: CASSTRRDTEAFF. CDR3 nucleotide sequence: TGTGCCAGCAGCACTCGGAGAGACACTGAAGCTTTCTTT.

The J gene is TRBJ2-3, the V gene TRBV6-5, with D perhaps TRBD1 (6 bases). This CDR3 contains 16 residues. The ends were cut back, 2 bases at V and 6 bases at J, with 18 bases in the middle. Germline values: CDR1 MNHEY, CDR2 SVGAGI. In DNA form, the CDR3 reads TGTGCCAGCAGTTACCTTCAGGGGCGGAGGATTGATACGCAGTATTTT. Translated: CASSYLQGRRIDTQYF.

This clonotype was seen more than once but under ten times. The rearrangement joins TRBV28 to TRBJ2-1; D is undetermined. Germline CDR1 MDHEN, CDR2 SYDVKM. Trimming removed 6 bases at V and 7 bases at J, with 10 bases between. The CDR3 sequence is 12 residues long. CDR3 region: CASRSRWNEQFF. The CDR3 coding sequence is TGTGCCAGCAGATCTCGTTGGAATGAGCAGTTCTTC.

This clonotype was seen a few times. V and J are TRBV20-1 and TRBJ2-5, with D possibly matching TRBD1 (6 bases). The CDR3 is 12 amino acids. The V end lost 1 base, the J end lost 11 bases, and 14 bases lay between the germline ends. Per germline, CDR1 DFQATT and CDR2 SNEGSKA (reference sequence). The CDR3 reads CSARGQGIEQYF. The CDR3 coding sequence is TGCAGTGCTAGAGGCCAGGGGATTGAGCAGTACTTC.

This clonotype was detected many times. As DNA, the CDR3 is TGTGCCAGCAGCTTAACTGGACAGAATCGGGGCTACACCTTC. Its protein is CASSLTGQNRGYTF. The chain joins TRBV7-9 to TRBJ1-2; tentatively, D is TRBD1 (6 bases). CDR3 length: 14 residues. Germline CDR1 reads SEHNR; CDR2 reads FQNEAQ (reference sequence). V lost 2 bases and J lost 8, with 15 bases in between. The full variable domain, completed using reference TRBV7-9 and TRBJ1-2, is DTGVSQNPRHKITKRGQNVTFRCDPISEHNRLYWYRQTLGQGPEFLTYFQNEAQLEKSRLLSDRFSAERPKGSFSTLEIQRTEQGDSAMYLCASSLTGQNRGYTFGSGTRLTVV.

The chain links TRBV5-1 to TRBJ2-5; possibly TRBD1 for D (6 bases). CDR3 size: 15 residues. Between the trimmed V and J ends, which lost 0 bases and 1 base, there was a span of 10 bases. CDR1 SGHRS and CDR2 YFSETQ come from the germline V gene. The CDR3 here is CASSLGDTAQETQYF. The CDR3 region has the DNA TGCGCCAGCAGCTTGGGGGACACGGCCCAAGAGACCCAGTACTTC.

This chain connects TRBV11-3 to TRBJ2-5; D not certain. Per the germline V gene, CDR1 is SGHNT and CDR2 is YENEEA. This CDR3 is built from 14 residues. Trimming removed 2 bases at V and 5 bases at J, with 12 bases between. The CDR3 here is CASSLSGVRETQYF. As DNA, the CDR3 is TGTGCCAGCAGCTTATCTGGGGTCAGGGAGACCCAGTACTTC.